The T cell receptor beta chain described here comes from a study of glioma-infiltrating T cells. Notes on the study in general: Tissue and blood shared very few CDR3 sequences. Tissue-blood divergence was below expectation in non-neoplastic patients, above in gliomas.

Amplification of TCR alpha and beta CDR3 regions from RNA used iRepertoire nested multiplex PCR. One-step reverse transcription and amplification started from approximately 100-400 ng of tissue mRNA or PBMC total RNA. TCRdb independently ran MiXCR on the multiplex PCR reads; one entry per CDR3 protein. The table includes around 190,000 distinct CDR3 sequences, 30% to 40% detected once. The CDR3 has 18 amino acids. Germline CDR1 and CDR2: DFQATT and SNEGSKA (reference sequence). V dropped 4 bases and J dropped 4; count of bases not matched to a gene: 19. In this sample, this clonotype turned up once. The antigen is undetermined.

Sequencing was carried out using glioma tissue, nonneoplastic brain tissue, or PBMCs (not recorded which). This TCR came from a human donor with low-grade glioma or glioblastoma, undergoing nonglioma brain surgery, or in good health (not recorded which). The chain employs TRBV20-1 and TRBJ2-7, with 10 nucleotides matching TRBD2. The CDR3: CSAIDFRLAGVSWYEQYF. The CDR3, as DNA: TGCAGTGCTATAGATTTTCGTCTAGCGGGAGTGTCCTGGTACGAGCAGTACTTC.